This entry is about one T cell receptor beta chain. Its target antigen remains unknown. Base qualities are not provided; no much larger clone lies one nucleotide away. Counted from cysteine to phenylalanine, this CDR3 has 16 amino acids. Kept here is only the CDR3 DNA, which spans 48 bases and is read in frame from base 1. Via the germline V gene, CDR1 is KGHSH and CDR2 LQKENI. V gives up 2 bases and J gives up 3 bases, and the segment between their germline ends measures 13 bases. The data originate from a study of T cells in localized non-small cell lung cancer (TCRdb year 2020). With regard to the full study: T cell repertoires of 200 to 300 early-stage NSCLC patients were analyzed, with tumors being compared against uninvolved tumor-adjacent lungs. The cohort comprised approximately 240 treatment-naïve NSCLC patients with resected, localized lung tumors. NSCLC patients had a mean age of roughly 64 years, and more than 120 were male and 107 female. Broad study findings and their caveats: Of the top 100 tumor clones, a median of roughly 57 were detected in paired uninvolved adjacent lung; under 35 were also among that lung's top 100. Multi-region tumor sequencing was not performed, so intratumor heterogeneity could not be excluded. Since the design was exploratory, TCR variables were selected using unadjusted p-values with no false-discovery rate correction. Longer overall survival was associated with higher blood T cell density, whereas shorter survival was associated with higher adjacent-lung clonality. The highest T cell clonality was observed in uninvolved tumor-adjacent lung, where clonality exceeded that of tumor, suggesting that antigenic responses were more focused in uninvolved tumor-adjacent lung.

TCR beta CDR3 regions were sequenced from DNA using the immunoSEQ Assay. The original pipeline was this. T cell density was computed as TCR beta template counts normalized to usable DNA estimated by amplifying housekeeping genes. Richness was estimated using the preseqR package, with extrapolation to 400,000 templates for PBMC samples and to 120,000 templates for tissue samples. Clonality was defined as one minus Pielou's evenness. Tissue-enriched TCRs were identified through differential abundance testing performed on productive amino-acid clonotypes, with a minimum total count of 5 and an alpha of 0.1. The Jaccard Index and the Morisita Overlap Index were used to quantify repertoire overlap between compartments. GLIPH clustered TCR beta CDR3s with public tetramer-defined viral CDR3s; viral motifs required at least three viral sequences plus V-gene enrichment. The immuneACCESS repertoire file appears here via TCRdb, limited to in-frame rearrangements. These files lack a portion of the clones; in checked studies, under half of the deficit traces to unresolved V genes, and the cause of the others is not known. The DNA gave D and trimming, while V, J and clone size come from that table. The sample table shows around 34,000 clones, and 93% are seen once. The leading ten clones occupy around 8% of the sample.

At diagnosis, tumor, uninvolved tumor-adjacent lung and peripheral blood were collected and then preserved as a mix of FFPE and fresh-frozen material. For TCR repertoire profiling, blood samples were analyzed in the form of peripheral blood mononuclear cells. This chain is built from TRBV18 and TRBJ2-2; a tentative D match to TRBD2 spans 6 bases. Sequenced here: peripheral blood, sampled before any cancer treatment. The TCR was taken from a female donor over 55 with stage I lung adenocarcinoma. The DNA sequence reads TGTGCCAGCTCACCAGCTACGGGGGTGGACACCGGGGAGCTGTTTTTT. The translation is CASSPATGVDTGELFF.